Given below is one T cell receptor beta chain in context. The antigen is unknown. These data belong to a study of identical twins. The CDR3 is 14 amino acids. V lost 3 bases and J 8 bases, leaving 14 bases between the germline ends. CDR1 and CDR2 (germline): MNHEY, SMNVEV (reference sequence). The study, taken as a whole, reports: Analyses based on zero insertions could be partly confounded by invariant MAIT and iNKT cells. Clonotypes of the beta chain that were abundant in cord blood carried fewer insertions (memory repertoires showed none).

Via MiXCR, TCRdb re-called the 5' RACE reads, giving one row per CDR3 protein. In the table there are 350,000 or so distinct CDR3 sequences, more than 9% of which are singletons. This same sample was also part of a study on yellow fever vaccine responses in identical twins.

This chain joins TRBV27 and TRBJ2-1; no firm D call. Sequenced input: CD8+ T cells sorted from blood. This clonotype was obtained from a woman aged 18-35 years in good health. The CDR3 DNA is TGTGCCAGCAGTTTCGCAATCGGTGACTATGAGCAGTTCTTC. This gives the protein CASSFAIGDYEQFF.